One sample yielded the 30 T cell receptor beta chains listed below, sequenced in a study of shared clonotypes between healthy human individuals. Naive CD8 cells, CD45RO-negative and positively selected for CCR7, excluded terminally differentiated effector memory CD45RA+ cells. Here immunoSEQ multiplex PCR was the method, and the copy in TCRdb shows in-frame clones only, minus some. In the table there are a few million clones, approximately 92% of which are singletons. Sequenced sample: naive CD8+ T cells from PBMCs. These TCRs come from a man in his late teens or twenties in good health. Some clones in this sample may be carry-over from other donors' samples.

This chain joins TRBV4-1 and TRBJ2-7, with 8 bases identical to TRBD2. CDR1 is MGHRA, CDR2 YSYEKL, per germline. J was trimmed by 7 bases and V by 1 base; bases with no gene match: 12. The CDR3 is 16 amino acids. This CDR3 is CASSQGGSGTVEEQYF. Here the CDR3 DNA reads TGCGCCAGCAGCCAAGGGGGTAGCGGGACGGTTGAGGAGCAGTACTTC.

This clone appeared once. The J gene is TRBJ2-7, the V gene TRBV6-5; 10 bases map to TRBD1. J was trimmed by 7 bases and V by 1 base; bases with no gene match: 4. In germline, CDR1 is MNHEY, CDR2 SVGAGI. The CDR3 length is 14 residues. CDR3 loop: CASSYYEGQGEQYF. The CDR3 region has the DNA TGTGCCAGCAGTTACTACGAGGGACAGGGGGAGCAGTACTTC.

The chain joins TRBV27 to TRBJ2-3, with 13 positions matching TRBD2. After removal of 7 bases from V and 6 bases from J, the junction contained 7 bases not matched to a gene. CDR1 and CDR2 from the germline V gene are MNHEY and SMNVEV (reference sequence). The CDR3 totals 15 residues. In DNA, the CDR3 is TGTGCCAGCAAACTAGCGGGAGGGCCCTGGGATACGCAGTATTTT. Translating gives CASKLAGGPWDTQYF.

Notes on this clone: This same CDR3 is encoded by further DNA sequences in the sample. The CDR3 loop reads CASSQGGSTDTQYF. The CDR3 DNA reads TGTGCCAGCTCCCAGGGGGGCAGCACAGATACGCAGTATTTT. V gene TRBV9 combines with J gene TRBJ2-3; D may be TRBD1 (7 bases). The CDR3 length is 14 residues. V lost 7 bases, J lost 0 bases, and 12 bases lay in between. Germline loops: CDR1 SGDLS, CDR2 YYNGEE.

A remark on this clone: Additional DNA sequences in this sample encode the identical CDR3. CDR3 in amino acids: CASSVAGDQPQHF. The CDR3 DNA follows: TGTGCCAGCAGCGTAGCGGGGGATCAGCCCCAGCATTTT. The chain combines TRBV9 with TRBJ1-5; possible D gene TRBD1, 5 bases. Trimming removed 0 bases from V and 5 bases from J, with 6 bases in between. The CDR3 has 13 amino acids. Germline V gene sequence: CDR1 SGDLS, CDR2 YYNGEE. Supplemented by reference TRBV9 and TRBJ1-5, the full variable domain reads DSGVTQTPKHLITATGQRVTLRCSPRSGDLSVYWYQQSLDQGLQFLIQYYNGEERAKGNILERFSAQQFPDLHSELNLSSLELGDSALYFCASSVAGDQPQHFGDGTRLSIL.

The rearrangement joins TRBV10-3 to TRBJ2-3; no firm D call. Germline CDR1 is ENHRY and CDR2 is SYGVKD. The CDR3 sequence is 14 residues long. V gave up 0 bases and J gave up 0 bases, with 4 bases separating them. The CDR3 region is CAISESISTDTQYF. CDR3 DNA sequence: TGTGCCATCAGTGAGTCAATAAGCACAGATACGCAGTATTTT.

The J gene is TRBJ2-3, the V gene TRBV19, with D perhaps matching TRBD2 (6 bases). The CDR3 is 14 amino acids. The germline V gene has CDR1 LNHDA and CDR2 SQIVND (reference sequence). Trimming removed 10 bases at V and 2 bases at J, with 16 bases between. The CDR3 DNA follows: TGTGCCACTAACCGGGACTTCTACACAGATACGCAGTATTTT. It is translated as CATNRDFYTDTQYF.

Concerning this clone itself: The same CDR3 arises from other DNA sequences in this sample as well. This chain connects TRBV11-2 to TRBJ1-4; no clear D. This CDR3 comprises 12 residues. Germline V CDR1 and CDR2: SGHAT, FQNNGV. Between the trimmed V and J ends, which lost 2 bases and 8 bases, there was a span of 6 bases. CDR3 region: CASSLRGEKLFF. As DNA, the CDR3 is TGTGCCAGCAGCTTAAGAGGAGAAAAACTGTTTTTT.

V is TRBV6-1 and J is TRBJ2-2; D is possibly TRBD1 (6 bases). V lost 2 bases, J lost 0 bases, and 25 bases lay in between. The germline V gene encodes CDR1 MNHNS and CDR2 SASEGT. The CDR3 is 21 amino acids. CDR3 sequence reads: CASSELFGQTYLTSNTGELFF. CDR3 in DNA: TGTGCCAGCAGTGAACTATTCGGACAGACATATCTAACTTCGAACACCGGGGAGCTGTTTTTT.

The chain is built from TRBV29-1 and TRBJ2-7; D remains unclear. The V gene's germline CDR1 is SQVTM and CDR2 ANQGSEA. V was clipped by 1 base and J by 2 bases, with 9 bases between them. The CDR3 runs 13 residues. DNA of the CDR3: TGCAGCGTTGAAGGGGCGACTGCCTACGAGCAGTACTTC. This gives the protein CSVEGATAYEQYF.

The genes are TRBV7-9 and TRBJ1-6; D gene uncertain. Germline V CDR1 and CDR2: SEHNR, FQNEAQ (reference sequence). This CDR3 spans 14 amino acids. Trimming took off 4 bases at V and 8 bases at J, with 12 bases between the two ends. Here the CDR3 reads CASSSWAIDSPLHF. CDR3 nucleotide sequence: TGTGCCAGCAGCTCTTGGGCGATAGATTCACCCCTCCACTTT.

This chain links TRBV28 with TRBJ2-4; TRBD2 might be the D (6 bases). Germline CDR1 reads MDHEN; CDR2 reads SYDVKM. With 5 bases removed from V and 3 bases from J, the gap between germline ends came to 17 bases. There are 16 residues in the CDR3. The CDR3 DNA reads TGTGCCAGCAGTCCTGGCGGCGGGAAAGGCAAAAACATTCAGTACTTC. Amino acid sequence: CASSPGGGKGKNIQYF.

The chain couples TRBV27 to TRBJ1-5; D unresolved. The V gene lost 4 bases and the J gene lost 5 bases, with 12 bases spanning the gap. Germline CDR1 reads MNHEY; CDR2 reads SMNVEV (reference sequence). This CDR3 is built from 14 residues. The CDR3 DNA is TGTGCCAGCAGTTCCATGTCATCCGATCAGCCCCAGCATTTT. Translated, it gives CASSSMSSDQPQHF.

This clone was seen a single time. The V and J genes are TRBV7-3 and TRBJ2-2; D is uncertain. Germline-derived CDR1 and CDR2 are SGHTA and FQGTGA. This CDR3 contains 14 residues. The germline V and J ends were trimmed by 5 bases and 6 bases, with 13 bases remaining between them. The CDR3 is CASSVGGVPGELFF. The CDR3 DNA follows: TGTGCCAGCAGCGTAGGCGGTGTCCCCGGGGAGCTGTTTTTT.

V gene TRBV15 combines with J gene TRBJ1-1, with D possibly TRBD1 on 6 matching bases. This CDR3 spans 13 amino acids. The V end lost 6 bases, the J end lost 5 bases, and 13 bases lay between the germline ends. CDR1 LNHNV and CDR2 YYDKDF come from the germline V gene (reference sequence). CDR3 nucleotide sequence: TGTGCCACCAGTACGGAAGGGGGAACTGAAGCTTTCTTT. As protein: CATSTEGGTEAFF.

The gene calls are TRBV5-1 and TRBJ1-1, with D hard to call. Trimming removed 0 bases from V and 4 bases from J, with 7 bases in between. The CDR3 totals 13 residues. Germline CDR1 and CDR2: SGHRS and YFSETQ. In DNA form, the CDR3 reads TGCGCCAGCAGCTTGGACTCTAGCACTGAAGCTTTCTTT. Its translation: CASSLDSSTEAFF.

The chain uses TRBV28 and TRBJ2-1, with 13 bases that match TRBD2. V lost 6 bases, J lost 5 bases, and 7 bases stayed unmatched. Germline values: CDR1 MDHEN, CDR2 SYDVKM. The CDR3 extends over 16 amino acids. CDR3 residues: CASSPRLAGGHNEQFF. The CDR3 DNA follows: TGTGCCAGCAGCCCAAGACTAGCGGGAGGCCACAATGAGCAGTTCTTC.

The chain links TRBV28 to TRBJ2-7; 7 nucleotides match TRBD1. J gave up 4 bases and V 3 bases, and 6 bases lay outside the gene matches. The CDR3 contains 14 residues. Germline V lookup: CDR1 MDHEN, CDR2 SYDVKM. This chain's CDR3 is CASSLSGGIYEQYF. CDR3 nucleotide sequence: TGTGCCAGCAGTTTGTCAGGGGGAATATACGAGCAGTACTTC.

For this clone: Other DNA sequences in this specimen translate into the identical CDR3. The CDR3 DNA reads TGTGCCAGCAGTTACAGTAGCAATCAGCCCCAGCATTTT. Translated: CASSYSSNQPQHF. The chain combines TRBV6-5 with TRBJ1-5; D ambiguous. The CDR3 is 13 amino acids. Germline loops: CDR1 MNHEY, CDR2 SVGAGI. V was trimmed by 2 bases and J by 0 bases, leaving 2 bases between them.

This CDR3 is CASSVAGSGDNEQFF. The CDR3 DNA reads TGTGCCAGCAGCGTAGCAGGGTCAGGGGACAATGAGCAGTTCTTC. This rearrangement joins TRBV9 to TRBJ2-1, with D possibly being TRBD1 (6 bases). The V end was cut by 0 bases, the J end by 5 bases, with 12 bases between. The CDR3 has 15 amino acids. CDR1 SGDLS and CDR2 YYNGEE come from the germline V gene.

This sequence joins TRBV6-1 and TRBJ1-5; a weak D match, TRBD1 (6 bases). CDR1 MNHNS and CDR2 SASEGT come from the germline V gene. Trimming left V 4 bases short and J 2 bases short, with 12 bases between. The CDR3 extends over 15 amino acids. CDR3 residues: CASSGGPGGNQPQHF. CDR3 DNA: TGTGCCAGCAGTGGGGGGCCAGGGGGCAATCAGCCCCAGCATTTT.

The J gene is TRBJ2-7, the V gene TRBV7-2; D may be TRBD2 (7 bases). Germline V CDR1 and CDR2: SGHTA, FQGNSA. V lost 4 bases to trimming and J lost 2 bases, with 12 bases between them. The CDR3 is 14 amino acids. The CDR3 here is CASSWGGRAYEQYF. In nucleotides, the CDR3 is TGTGCCAGCAGCTGGGGGGGCCGTGCCTACGAGCAGTACTTC.

The chain is built from TRBV7-9 and TRBJ2-7, with TRBD2 as a possible D gene (5 bases). Germline V CDR1 and CDR2: SEHNR, FQNEAQ (reference sequence). Trimming took 5 bases from V and 6 from J, leaving 17 bases between them. The CDR3 contains 14 residues. The CDR3: CASSTVGIRGEQYF. The CDR3 DNA follows: TGTGCCAGCAGCACGGTTGGCATCCGGGGCGAGCAGTACTTC.

J is TRBJ1-1 and V is TRBV7-2; 7 bases agree with TRBD1. From germline, CDR1 is SGHTA and CDR2 FQGNSA. The length of the CDR3 is 15 residues. The V gene end was trimmed by 5 bases and the J gene end by 5 bases; junction bases not matched to a gene: 11. As DNA, the CDR3 is TGTGCCAGCAGCCATTTAGGTGCAGGGGGAACTGAAGCTTTCTTT. It specifies CASSHLGAGGTEAFF.

The CDR3 is CASSYVITGNTEAFF. The DNA of the CDR3 is TGTGCCAGCAGTTACGTTATAACGGGAAACACTGAAGCTTTCTTT. This sequence joins TRBV6-6 and TRBJ1-1; D gene uncertain. The CDR3 runs to 15 residues. In germline, CDR1 is MNHNY, CDR2 SVGAGI (reference sequence). Trimming removed 2 bases from V and 2 bases from J, with 12 bases in between.

This clone has just one count. The chain combines TRBV27 with TRBJ1-1; TRBD1 might be the D (5 bases). The CDR3 loop spans 15 amino acids. Germline CDR1 and CDR2: MNHEY and SMNVEV (reference sequence). V was cut by 1 base and J by 0 bases, with 9 bases left in between. CDR3 sequence: CASSLFPGLNTEAFF. As DNA, the CDR3 is TGTGCCAGCAGTTTATTTCCGGGGCTGAACACTGAAGCTTTCTTT.

The rearrangement uses TRBV10-3 and TRBJ2-7; 7 bases align to TRBD1. The CDR3 length is 15 residues. Trimming at V came to 5 bases and at J to 1 base, leaving 8 bases not matched to a gene. Germline values: CDR1 ENHRY, CDR2 SYGVKD. CDR3 loop: CAISIGTVPSYEQYF. CDR3 sequence (DNA): TGTGCCATCAGTATAGGGACAGTTCCGTCCTACGAGCAGTACTTC.

J is TRBJ2-7 and V is TRBV28, with TRBD1 matching over 11 bases. This CDR3 has 14 amino acids. V trimming: 7 bases; J trimming: 4 bases; junction bases outside the gene matches: 6. Germline CDR1 reads MDHEN; CDR2 reads SYDVKM. The CDR3 here is CASNLDRGLYEQYF. The CDR3 nucleotides are TGTGCCAGCAACCTGGACAGGGGGCTTTACGAGCAGTACTTC.

About this clone itself: Other DNA variants within this sample encode the same CDR3. This chain uses TRBV7-9 with TRBJ2-1, with D uncertain. Germline assignment: CDR1 SEHNR and CDR2 FQNEAQ (reference sequence). CDR3 length: 11 residues. Deletions cut 5 bases from V and 6 bases from J, with 5 bases between. CDR3 in DNA: TGTGCCAGCAGCGGGCCCAATGAGCAGTTCTTC. Translated: CASSGPNEQFF.

V is TRBV30 and J is TRBJ1-2; TRBD1 aligns across 10 bases. CDR3 size: 13 residues. Trimming cost V 5 bases and J 6 bases; bases outside gene matches: 6. CDR1 and CDR2 from the germline V gene are GTSNPN and SVGIG (reference sequence). The CDR3 sequence: CAWGLGQGDGYTF. In DNA, the CDR3 is TGTGCCTGGGGTCTTGGACAGGGGGATGGCTACACCTTC.